This T cell receptor beta chain was captured by sequencing in a study of blood T cell repertoires in COVID-19 (TCRdb year 2020). In terms of the full investigation: Samples covering the acute and convalescent phases of COVID-19 were provided by collaborators in the United States, Italy and Spain. Samples came from the ongoing ImmuneRACE study (first 160 participants) plus 1,254 subjects from 6 global collaborators. Where available, HLA class I and class II types were obtained from metadata supplied by the sample provider rather than from assay-based typing. The material from the prospective study consisted of cDNA or gDNA derived from T cells, B-cell-depleted T cells, or PBMCs. The repertoires were made available in a free public database intended to serve as a resource for research on the immune response to SARS-CoV-2. Nearly every sample came with metadata listing a de-identified subject ID, COVID-19 status, age in years and sex. The dataset comprised deeply sampled blood TCRbeta repertoires from subjects exposed to, actively infected with, or recovered from COVID-19. The full study reports these points: The amount of clinical and demographic metadata varied by source and participant and was provided uncurated.

On this clone itself: The antigen it binds to is not known. No much larger clone is present one base from it, and per-base qualities are unavailable.

CDR1 MNHNY and CDR2 SVGAGI were looked up in the germline V gene (reference sequence). V is clipped by 10 bases and J by 2 bases, and the sequence between their germline boundaries is 11 bases long. Measured from the cysteine to the phenylalanine, the CDR3 is 13 residues long. Left in the record is the CDR3 DNA by itself, 39 bases read in frame from the first base. One collaborating source in Seattle enrolled patients during active infection and followed them longitudinally through the course of disease. Collaborating institutions collected whole blood in K2EDTA tubes following their own protocols. For TCRbeta analysis, collaborator samples were shipped as frozen whole blood, as isolated PBMCs, or as DNA extracted from either sample type. The immunoSEQ Assay, a bias-controlled multiplex PCR, was used to amplify TCRbeta CDR3 regions from genomic DNA. As for the authors' bioinformatics: The number of nucleated cells in each sample was estimated from the amplification of reference gene primers within the assay. To quantify the absolute abundance of each unique TCRbeta CDR3 rearrangement, sequence reads were collapsed and filtered. For each sample, productive Simpson clonality was calculated as the square root of Simpson's diversity index over productive rearrangements. TCRdb mirrors the immuneACCESS table, restricted to in-frame sequences. Some clones are absent from its copies; in checked studies, under half trace to an unresolved V gene, and the reason for the others is unknown. V, J and clone size are taken as reported in that table, and D and trimming were inferred from the DNA itself. Counted in this sample were hundreds of thousands of clones; roughly 92% of them appeared once. Over 0.75% of the sample lies in the top ten.

The sample comprised peripheral blood. The origin of this receptor is a man aged 55 to 70 with COVID-19, enrolled during active disease. This receptor chain uses TRBV6-6 and TRBJ2-2; D gene: possibly TRBD1, on 6 matching bases. The DNA sequence is TGTGCCACTAGGACAGCCAACACCGGGGAGCTGTTTTTT. This yields the protein CATRTANTGELFF.